This T cell receptor (beta chain) was obtained from a study of T cells in narcolepsy (dated by TCRdb to 2017 to 2018). For the wider study: Patients with narcolepsy type 1 or type 2 (NT1, NT2) and healthy control donors were enrolled in the study. Autoreactive T cells targeting hypocretin neuron self-antigens (hypocretin, TRIB2) were sought in narcolepsy patients, and TCR Vbeta sequencing was used to track clonotypes in blood and CSF. Broad study findings and their caveats: No sequences matching autoreactive T cell clones were contained in some blood memory CD4+ repertoires from patients and controls. Plots comparing CSF and blood CD4+ T cell clonotypes from the same patient highlighted HCRT-specific and TRIB2-specific autoreactive clonotypes. Numbers of sequenced blood memory CD4+ clonotypes were comparable, averaging about 39,000 in patients and more than 30,000 in controls. Autoreactive clonotypes were reported to be detected serially in the blood of the same patients and of different patients, but not in the blood of healthy controls.

Memory CD4+ T cells were sorted ex vivo from peripheral blood of narcolepsy patients and healthy controls for TCR Vbeta sequencing. Including the terminal cysteine and phenylalanine, the CDR3 comprises 14 residues. CDR3 DNA is the only sequence kept; it has 42 bases, read in frame from the first base. The receptor library was made with the immunoSEQ multiplex PCR assay. Imported from immuneACCESS, the table was reduced by TCRdb to in-frame sequences with V and J called. These copies leave out some clones; in studies compared against another copy, an unresolved V gene accounts for under half, and the cause of the remainder is not known. The sample contains around 28,000 clones, under 85% of them found a single time. Over 0.9% of the sample is taken by the ten largest. On this clone: The antigen it binds to is not known. No much larger clone is present one base from it, and per-base qualities are unavailable.

Recombination connected TRBV21-1 to TRBJ2-7. TRBV21-1 is flagged as a pseudogene. The TCR comes from a human donor with narcolepsy. Material for sequencing was CD45RA- memory CD4+ T cells from PBMCs. The cell subset or site label for this specimen denotes: memory T cells sorted ex vivo from peripheral blood. The nucleotide sequence reads as follows: TGTGCCAGCAGCAAGTCGGGCTCCCGATACGAGCAGTACTTC. The translation is CASSKSGSRYEQYF.